This T cell receptor beta chain is drawn from a study of T-cell memory formation after mild COVID-19. Study results and caveats: CD4+ clones that contracted lay mainly in CM and EM; CD8+ ones lay in EMRA.

Germline CDR1 and CDR2: SGHRS and YFSETQ. Trimming took 0 bases from V and 7 from J, leaving 9 bases between them. The CDR3 runs to 13 residues. MiXCR was run by TCRdb on the 5' RACE reads, yielding one entry per CDR3 protein. The data hold more than 300,000 distinct CDR3 sequences, with around 20% observed a single time. This clonotype came up a few times. No antigen is known for it. This chain links TRBV5-1 with TRBJ2-3, with D possibly matching TRBD1 (6 bases). Material: PBMCs or a T cell subset sorted from them (not recorded which). The sequence derives from a young man who had mild COVID-19 (a few samples of this study predate the infection). Cell type and time point are not known. The CDR3 reads CASSLDRAHTQYF. In DNA, the CDR3 is TGCGCCAGCAGCTTGGACAGGGCGCATACGCAGTATTTT.